This record concerns one TCR beta chain sequence. Germline assignment: CDR1 SGHRS and CDR2 YFSETQ. Losses at the gene ends were 3 bases for V and 1 base for J; bases not matched to a gene: 13. The length of the CDR3 is 17 residues. The assay used was immunoSEQ (version v3.0), run at survey level. Profiling relied on immunoSEQ multiplex PCR, and the TCRdb table lists in-frame clones only, not all of them. The sample gives roughly 11,000 clones, roughly 77% of which show up once; approximately 12% is in the top ten. These data originate in a study of long-term antiretroviral therapy in people with HIV. The chain employs TRBV5-1 and TRBJ2-7; TRBD1 matches at 7 bases. The sequence was obtained from a man aged 35 to 55 with HIV. The source was unsorted PBMCs, collected 3.1 years before starting antiretroviral therapy. For the CDR3, the DNA is TGCGCCAGCAGCTGGAGTACCGGACAGGCAACTTCCTACGAGCAGTACTTC. This codes for CASSWSTGQATSYEQYF. The variable domain in full, with the rest retrieved from reference TRBV5-1 and TRBJ2-7, is KAGVTQTPRYLIKTRGQQVTLSCSPISGHRSVSWYQQTPGQGLQFLFEYFSETQRNKGNFPGRFSGRQFSNSRSEMNVSTLELGDSALYLCASSWSTGQATSYEQYFGPGTRLTVT.